This TCR beta chain is from a study of read filtering for tumor transcriptome and immune sequencing (dated by TCRdb to about 2020). Context from the whole study: The cohort had about 17 male and approximately 15 female patients with a mean age of roughly 66 years, ranging from roughly 45 to 80. As a main aim, a read-filtering strategy for immune repertoire data was addressed, with the specific question being whether clonotypes supported by a single read should be removed. After DNase treatment, whole-transcriptome libraries were prepared using the TruSeq RNA Access Library Prep Kit. Under revised international staging, about 8 patients fell into R-ISS I, some 15 into R-ISS II and more than five into R-ISS III. TCR repertoires obtained by targeted immune repertoire sequencing and by bulk whole-transcriptome sequencing performed on the same bone marrow samples were compared. Per sample, about 4 to 10.27 million TCR-region mapped reads were obtained with IR-seq, compared with only roughly 80 to 1273 with RNA-seq.

TCR libraries were built from 400 ng RNA with the Immunoverse kit, using molecular barcoded adaptors covering alpha/delta and beta/gamma chains. TCR library preparation used the same RNA that went into transcriptome sequencing. An Illumina HiSeq 4000 with 2 x 150 cycles was used to sequence the TCR libraries. In the original analysis: MiXCR aligned TCR reads to human V, D, J and C references and assembled the aligned reads into CDR3 clonotypes, with quality filtering and error correction included. The tcR package in R was used to analyze clonotype counts and gene usage diversity. Raw mapping reads were checked after the RNA-seq reads had been mapped by STAR aligner version 2.5.3a onto the human GRCh37 genome. To test how sequencing depth affected the clonotypes detected, IR-seq fastq files were randomly downsampled with Seqtk 1.3. TCRdb applied fastp at Q25 and MiXCR to the public reads, then kept only in-frame beta chains. Each record represents a unique CDR3 protein, reported with the most common genes and DNA among its rows. None of the V and J calls come from the authors' own analysis; TCRdb made them. The sample includes about 5,200 distinct CDR3 sequences, with 20% observed a single time. The ten largest make up roughly 18% of the sample.

Sequences MGHRA (CDR1) and YSYEKL (CDR2) are obtained from the germline V gene. Reading from cysteine to phenylalanine, the CDR3 counts 16 amino acids. The retained sequence is limited to the CDR3, 48 bases, with the frame set at the first base. V sheds 0 bases and J sheds 3 bases, leaving 14 bases between their ends. In its sample, this clonotype was seen many times. Its antigen is not yet known. There are no base qualities to consult, and no much larger clone falls within one base. Bone marrow was sampled from every patient at the time of active disease. Ficoll-Hypaque density gradient centrifugation was used to isolate bone marrow mononuclear cells. Myeloma plasma cells were removed and CD138-negative cells were collected by negative selection after labeling with CD138 magnetic microbeads on a MACS separator. Flow cytometry with CD138 antibodies on an Attune NxT was used to check how pure the isolated cells were. TRIzol reagent was used to extract total RNA, and a NanoDrop spectrophotometer was used to quantify the extracted RNA. For each patient, paired RNA-seq and IR-seq were run on the CD138-negative bone marrow sample from that patient.

General study outcomes and caveats: The correlation between IR-seq and RNA-seq shared clonotype proportions rose when single-read clonotypes were removed. Rather than purified T cells, the sorted CD138-negative fraction was a mixed bone marrow immune population. Compared with RNA-seq, IR-seq captured clonotypes at much greater depth and more reliably, and a smaller IR-seq throughput was enough to identify most of the shared clonotypes. Single-read clonotypes made up about 81.9% of clonotypes but approximately 3.5% of total reads in IR-seq, and over 65% of clonotypes and approximately 45% of reads in RNA-seq.

This receptor chain uses TRBV4-1 and TRBJ1-1; no D gene call is confident. The sequence was obtained from a donor at least 40 years old with multiple myeloma. The sample was a population of CD138-negative cells sorted from bone marrow. Interpreted using the paper, the cell subset or site label stands for: bone marrow mononuclear cells depleted of CD138+ plasma/myeloma cells by negative magnetic selection. For the CDR3, the sequence is CASSQELGRSYTEAFF. The nucleotide sequence is TGCGCCAGCAGCCAAGAATTGGGCAGGTCATACACTGAAGCTTTCTTT.